This T cell receptor beta chain was sequenced in a study of long-term antiretroviral therapy in people with HIV. The run of the v3.0 immunoSEQ assay was at survey level. Data came from immunoSEQ multiplex PCR; TCRdb stores just in-frame clones and leaves some out. The sample yields tens of thousands of clones, 83% seen once. The source is a man aged 18 to 29 with HIV. The sample here was unsorted PBMCs, taken 1 year after starting antiretroviral therapy.

CDR3 region: CASSYRTLNTEAFF. The CDR3, as DNA: TGTGCCAGCAGTTACCGGACACTAAACACTGAAGCTTTCTTT. This chain links TRBV6-5 with TRBJ1-1, with D tentatively TRBD1 (5 bases). Germline-derived CDR1 and CDR2 are MNHEY and SVGAGI. The CDR3 loop spans 14 amino acids. V lost 2 bases and J lost 2, with 9 bases in between.